This T cell receptor (beta chain) is from a study of blood T cell repertoires in COVID-19. Overall study: COVID-19 samples collected from the United States, Italy and Spain covered acute and convalescent phases. From T cells, B-cell-depleted T cells, or PBMCs came the material, which was cDNA or gDNA.

Produced via immunoSEQ multiplex PCR; TCRdb's table is partial and in-frame only. Among about 480,000 clones listed, around 87% were seen once. Deletions cut 0 bases from V and 1 base from J, with 7 bases between. Germline V CDR1 and CDR2: SGHRS, YFSETQ. This CDR3 has 14 residues. Living in under 30 US areas, the participants were between about 18 and 90 years of age. Symptom resolution, clearance, or two negative PCRs marked the recovered donors of Cohort 3. The receptor was derived from a woman aged 35 to 49 who had recovered from COVID-19. This chain connects TRBV5-1 to TRBJ1-2, with D unresolved. The specimen was PBMCs or T cells enriched from blood (not recorded which). The CDR3 loop is CASSLGANNYGYTF. The CDR3, as DNA: TGCGCCAGCAGCTTGGGGGCAAATAACTATGGCTACACCTTC.